This T cell receptor (beta chain) was obtained from a study of T cell responses to AZD1222 COVID-19 vaccine. Sequenced by immunoSEQ multiplex PCR; TCRdb stores in-frame clones only, minus some. Altogether roughly 99,000 clones are present, over 80% being singletons, with the ten largest covering roughly 6%. On this clone itself: Its antigen is not identified.

The CDR3 sequence is 13 residues long. After removal of 7 bases from V and 3 bases from J, the junction contained 4 bases not matched to a gene. Per the germline V gene, CDR1 is SGHRS and CDR2 is YFSETQ. Broader study findings: White British ancestry dominated among donors, who included more females, and clonal diversity was possibly underestimated. Baseline testing showed seropositivity in only a handful of AZD1222 recipients.

This rearrangement joins TRBV5-1 to TRBJ1-2; 9 bases map to TRBD1. Sequencing was performed on peripheral blood, taken 28 days after the second AZD1222 dose. This sequence was found in an adult who received the AZD1222 COVID-19 vaccine. The CDR3 sequence: CASRRDRDYGYTF. Here the CDR3 DNA reads TGCGCCAGCCGCCGGGACAGGGACTATGGCTACACCTTC.